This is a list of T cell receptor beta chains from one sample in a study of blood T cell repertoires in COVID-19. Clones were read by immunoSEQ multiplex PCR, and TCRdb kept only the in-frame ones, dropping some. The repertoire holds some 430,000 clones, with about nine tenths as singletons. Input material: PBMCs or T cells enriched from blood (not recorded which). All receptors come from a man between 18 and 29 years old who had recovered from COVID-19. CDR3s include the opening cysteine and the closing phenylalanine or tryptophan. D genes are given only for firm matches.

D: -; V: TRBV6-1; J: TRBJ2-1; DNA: TGTGCCAGCAGTGAAGCTCGGGATGAGCAGTTCTTC; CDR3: CASSEARDEQFF
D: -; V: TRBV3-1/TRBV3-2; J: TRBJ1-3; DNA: TGTGCCAGCAGCCACGGGGGAGGAAACACCATATATTTT; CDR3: CASSHGGGNTIYF
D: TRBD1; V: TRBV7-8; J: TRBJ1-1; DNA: TGTGCCAGCAGCGGGGGGACAGTAATGAACACTGAAGCTTTCTTT; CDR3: CASSGGTVMNTEAFF
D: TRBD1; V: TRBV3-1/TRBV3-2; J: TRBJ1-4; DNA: TGTGCCAGCAACACAGGACAGGGTCGAACTAATGAAAAACTGTTTTTT; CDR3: CASNTGQGRTNEKLFF
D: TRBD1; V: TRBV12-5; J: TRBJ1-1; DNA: TGTGCTAGTGATGAGAGGACAGGGTGGGGCACTGAAGCTTTCTTT; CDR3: CASDERTGWGTEAFF
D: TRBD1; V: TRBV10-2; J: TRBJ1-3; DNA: TGCGCCAGCAGTGACGAAATAGGGGGCACGGGAGGAAACACCATATATTTT; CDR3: CASSDEIGGTGGNTIYF
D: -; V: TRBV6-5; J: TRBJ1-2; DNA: TGTGCCAGCAGTTACAGGGGTCTTGGCTACACCTTC; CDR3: CASSYRGLGYTF
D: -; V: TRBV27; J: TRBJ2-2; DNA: TGTGCCAGCACCTCCCCCCGGGGACTCTGGGGGAACGGGGAGCTGTTTTTT; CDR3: CASTSPRGLWGNGELFF
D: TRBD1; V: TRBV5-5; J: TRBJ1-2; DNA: TGTGCCACCTGGGGGTCTGATACGGGTCCAGGGGGCCGCTACACCTTC; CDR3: CATWGSDTGPGGRYTF
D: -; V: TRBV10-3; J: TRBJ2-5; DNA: TGTGCCATCAGTAGTAGAGAGACCCAGTACTTC; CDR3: CAISSRETQYF
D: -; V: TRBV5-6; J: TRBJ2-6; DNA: TGTGCCAGCAGCTTGACGGACGTCCTGACTTTC; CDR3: CASSLTDVLTF
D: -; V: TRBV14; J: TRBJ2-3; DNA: TGTGCCAGCAGCCCCGAGACTGAGCCAGATACGCAGTATTTT; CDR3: CASSPETEPDTQYF
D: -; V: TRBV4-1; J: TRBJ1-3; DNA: TGCGCCAGCAGCCACCCCGGTCGGGGAGGTGGAAACACCATATATTTT; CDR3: CASSHPGRGGGNTIYF
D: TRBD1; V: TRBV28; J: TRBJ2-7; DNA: TGTGCCAGTCTTCTACAGGGGAACGAGCAGTACTTC; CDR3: CASLLQGNEQYF
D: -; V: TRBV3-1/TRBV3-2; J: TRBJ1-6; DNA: TGTGCCAGCAGCCAAGGGGGACATACTAATTCACCCCTCCACTTT; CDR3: CASSQGGHTNSPLHF
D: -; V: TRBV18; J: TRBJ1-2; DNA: TGTGCCAGCTCTCTCACCAACACGCTTAACTATGGCTACACCTTC; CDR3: CASSLTNTLNYGYTF